The next 20 T cell receptor beta chains were all read from a single sample in a study of T-cell memory formation after mild COVID-19. TCRdb re-called the 5' RACE reads through MiXCR, storing one row per CDR3 protein. Of approximately 300,000 distinct CDR3 sequences listed, around 15% are singletons. Input material: PBMCs or a T cell subset sorted from them (not recorded which). Receptors originate from a man younger than 35 who had mild COVID-19 (a few samples of this study predate the infection). Cell type and time point are not known.

The chain combines TRBV24-1 with TRBJ2-2, with TRBD1 matching 7 bases. This CDR3 is 18 amino acids long. Unmatched junction bases numbered 11, after V lost 5 bases and J lost 0 bases. CDR1 and CDR2 (germline): KGHDR, SFDVKD. The CDR3 sequence: CATSASPPTGTNTGELFF. The CDR3 DNA reads as TGTGCCACCAGTGCCTCTCCCCCGACAGGGACGAACACCGGGGAGCTGTTTTTT.

This clonotype occurred a few times. The chain links TRBV7-6 to TRBJ2-7, with TRBD2 identical over 10 bases. V lost 4 bases to trimming and J lost 5 bases; unmatched junction nucleotides: 14. Germline loops: CDR1 SGHVS, CDR2 FNYEAQ. The CDR3 sequence is 17 residues long. CDR3 bases: TGTGCCAGCAGCTCGGCTAGCGGGGGATACGAAGCCGACGAGCAGTACTTC. Translated: CASSSASGGYEADEQYF.

The V gene is TRBV5-6, the J gene TRBJ2-7; D call uncertain. Trimming stripped 3 bases from V and 0 bases from J, with 7 bases between. Germline loops: CDR1 SGHDT, CDR2 YYEEEE. This CDR3 contains 13 residues. In DNA, the CDR3 is TGTGCCAGCAGCTCTCTGGGCTCCTACGAGCAGTACTTC. It encodes CASSSLGSYEQYF.

This chain uses TRBV6-5 with TRBJ1-3; no definite D call. From germline, CDR1 is MNHEY and CDR2 SVGAGI. V lost 4 bases and J 2 bases, leaving 6 bases between the germline ends. The CDR3 sequence is 13 residues long. The CDR3 DNA reads as TGTGCCAGCAGTTCGCGCGCTGGAAACACCATATATTTT. Amino acids: CASSSRAGNTIYF.

This clonotype has a handful of counts. The V call is TRBV19, the J call TRBJ2-1; 9 positions agree with TRBD2. CDR3 length: 13 amino acids. Germline trimming cut 6 bases from V and 8 bases from J; bases unmatched to any gene: 5. Germline V gene lookup returns CDR1 LNHDA and CDR2 SQIVND (reference sequence). CDR3 amino acids: CASRLAGRDEQFF. CDR3 nucleotide sequence: TGTGCCAGTAGGCTAGCGGGGAGGGATGAGCAGTTCTTC.

J is TRBJ2-1 and V is TRBV12-3 or TRBV12-4; no firm D call. Trimming shortened V by 9 bases and J by 8 bases, and 17 bases separated the two germline ends. The CDR3 consists of 13 residues. Written as DNA, the CDR3 is TGTGCCAGTCATAGCAATGGTCACCATGAGCAGTTCTTC. This codes for CASHSNGHHEQFF.

This chain uses TRBV6-5 with TRBJ1-5; 10 nucleotides line up with TRBD1. CDR1 and CDR2 from the germline V gene are MNHEY and SVGAGI. The CDR3 is 16 residues long. The V gene end was trimmed by 5 bases and the J gene end by 2 bases; junction bases not matched to a gene: 6. The DNA of the CDR3 is TGTGCCAGCAGTCCCGGGACAGGGGTCGGCAATCAGCCCCAGCATTTT. It specifies CASSPGTGVGNQPQHF.

The genes are TRBV7-4 and TRBJ2-7; 8 positions match TRBD1. This CDR3 has 13 amino acids. J gave up 5 bases and V 7 bases, and 7 bases lay outside the gene matches. Germline CDR1 and CDR2: SGHVT and SQSDAQ. Here the CDR3 reads CASIQTGVHEQYV. The DNA for the CDR3 is TGTGCCAGCATCCAGACAGGGGTCCACGAGCAGTACGTC.

This clonotype was detected only a few times. The V and J genes are TRBV2 and TRBJ2-1; D is unresolved. Trimming took 6 bases from V and 7 from J, leaving 16 bases between them. The CDR3 has 14 amino acids. Germline CDR1 reads SNHLY; CDR2 reads FYNNEI. The CDR3 bases are TGTGCCAGCAGCGACCACGTGCTGGGTAATGAGCAGTTCTTC. Translation: CASSDHVLGNEQFF. Full variable domain (rest looked up from reference TRBV2 and TRBJ2-1): EPEVTQTPSHQVTQMGQEVILRCVPISNHLYFYWYRQILGQKVEFLVSFYNNEISEKSEIFDDQFSVERPDGSNFTLKIRSTKLEDSAMYFCASSDHVLGNEQFFGPGTRLTVL.

The sample holds many counts of this clonotype. V usage is TRBV4-2 and J usage is TRBJ2-3; D gene uncertain. V lost 1 base to trimming and J lost 2 bases, with 13 bases between them. The CDR3 length is 16 residues. Germline CDR1 LGHNA, CDR2 YNFKEQ. CDR3 amino acids: CASSQGVPSLTDTQYF. The DNA of the CDR3 is TGTGCCAGCAGCCAAGGAGTTCCTTCCCTCACAGATACGCAGTATTTT.

V usage is TRBV29-1 and J usage is TRBJ2-4, with unresolved D. Germline V gene lookup returns CDR1 SQVTM and CDR2 ANQGSEA. V was trimmed by 4 bases and J by 6 bases, leaving 7 bases between them. The CDR3 is 11 amino acids. CDR3 nucleotides: TGCAGCGTTGTAAGGGTAAACATTCAGTACTTC. Protein: CSVVRVNIQYF.

The chain joins TRBV6-5 to TRBJ1-1, with D unresolved. Trimming took off 0 bases at V and 0 bases at J, with 14 bases between the two ends. The CDR3 length is 17 residues. Germline V CDR1 and CDR2: MNHEY, SVGAGI. CDR3 in amino acids: CASSYSIKPGLNTEAFF. In nucleotides, the CDR3 is TGTGCCAGCAGTTACTCGATAAAGCCGGGATTGAACACTGAAGCTTTCTTT.

This clonotype was observed a handful of times. The rearrangement joins TRBV29-1 to TRBJ1-4; D remains unclear. With 8 bases removed from V and 4 bases from J, the gap between germline ends came to 11 bases. This CDR3 comprises 12 residues. CDR1 is SQVTM, CDR2 ANQGSEA, per germline. The CDR3 DNA reads TGCAGCATGTCTGTGAATAATGAAAAACTGTTTTTT. It encodes CSMSVNNEKLFF.

V usage is TRBV20-1 and J usage is TRBJ2-7, with TRBD1 matching 9 bases. With 1 base clipped from V and 5 bases from J, the junction kept 6 bases outside the gene matches. Germline assignment: CDR1 DFQATT and CDR2 SNEGSKA (reference sequence). CDR3 length: 14 amino acids. This chain's CDR3 is CSARGQDRGDEQYV. In nucleotides, the CDR3 is TGCAGTGCTAGAGGCCAGGACAGGGGAGACGAGCAGTACGTC.

This clonotype was observed a handful of times. This chain joins TRBV4-3 and TRBJ1-6; D might be TRBD1 (5 bases). CDR3 size: 14 residues. Trimming stripped 2 bases from V and 10 bases from J, with 12 bases between. Germline CDR1 LGHNA, CDR2 YSLEER. For the CDR3, the DNA is TGCGCCAGCAGCCAACAGGGCTTTCGGTCACCCCTCCACTTT. It encodes CASSQQGFRSPLHF.

This rearrangement joins TRBV9 to TRBJ2-5, with 7 bases identical to TRBD2. V trimming: 2 bases; J trimming: 0 bases; junction bases outside the gene matches: 1. The germline V gene has CDR1 SGDLS and CDR2 YYNGEE. The CDR3 loop spans 14 amino acids. The DNA of the CDR3 is TGTGCCAGCAGCGTTGGGGGGGACCAAGAGACCCAGTACTTC. This sequence encodes CASSVGGDQETQYF.

This clonotype was picked up a small number of times. The V call is TRBV7-2, the J call TRBJ2-3; tentatively, D is TRBD1 (5 bases). The CDR3 runs to 16 residues. V lost 1 base and J lost 0, with 11 bases in between. The V gene's germline CDR1 is SGHTA and CDR2 FQGNSA. The CDR3 DNA reads TGTGCCAGCAGCTTAGAGACAGATGCTAGCACAGATACGCAGTATTTT. This codes for CASSLETDASTDTQYF.

The rearrangement joins TRBV9 to TRBJ2-4; 8 positions match TRBD2. This CDR3 region has 16 residues. V shed 0 bases and J 8 bases; nucleotides not matched to a gene: 10. Looked up from germline, CDR1 is SGDLS and CDR2 is YYNGEE. The CDR3 nucleotides are TGTGCCAGCAGCGTAGGGTTAGCGGGGACCCCCCACATTCAGTACTTC. Amino acid sequence: CASSVGLAGTPHIQYF.

This clonotype was seen only a few times. The J gene is TRBJ2-3, the V gene TRBV5-1; D possibly corresponds to TRBD1 (6 bases). V shed 4 bases and J shed 0 bases, with 15 bases lying between them. Germline CDR1 and CDR2: SGHRS and YFSETQ. The CDR3 loop spans 16 amino acids. CDR3 amino acids: CASSPQGGASTDTQYF. The DNA of the CDR3 is TGCGCCAGCAGCCCGCAAGGGGGAGCTAGCACAGATACGCAGTATTTT.

J is TRBJ1-1 and V is TRBV4-1, with D possibly TRBD1 on 6 matching bases. Per the germline V gene, CDR1 is MGHRA and CDR2 is YSYEKL. V was trimmed by 1 base and J by 3 bases, leaving 9 bases between them. The CDR3 has 14 residues. CDR3 DNA: TGCGCCAGCAGCCAAGGTGAGGGGGACACTGAAGCTTTCTTT. The encoded protein is CASSQGEGDTEAFF.